This TCR beta chain was captured in a study of cytomegalovirus exposure and HLA in healthy donors. Overall study context: Prior work identified 117 million unique TCR beta sequences in about 179 million T cells.

The study ran its PCR with 60 Vbeta and 13 Jbeta primers. Clones were read by immunoSEQ multiplex PCR, and TCRdb kept only the in-frame ones, dropping some. The sample lists roughly 180,000 clones, 65% to 85% occurring once. Study-wide results and limits: Based on reports, TCR beta sequences accurately predicted HLA-A and HLA-B alleles for most subjects. A later analysis revealed that TCR association rates differed between HLA loci, peaking at DRB1 and bottoming out at HLA-C. Earlier analysis found most TCR beta V segments productive about 90% or about 30% of the time.

Germline V gives CDR1 LNHDA, CDR2 SQIVND (reference sequence). The CDR3 has 16 residues. The V and J ends lost 2 bases and 0 bases respectively, with 13 bases between them. Comment on this clone: Its antigen is still unknown.

This chain links TRBV19 with TRBJ1-1; D gene uncertain. Sequenced: PBMCs. The source is a woman aged 50 to 65 in good health and CMV-seropositive. CDR3 loop: CASSISGRDMNTEAFF. In DNA form, the CDR3 reads TGTGCCAGTAGTATATCAGGAAGAGATATGAACACTGAAGCTTTCTTT.